This T cell receptor beta chain was captured in a study of CD8 T cells in ankylosing spondylitis. Study-wide results and limits: In peripheral blood, disease-linked CD8+ clones occurred at relatively low frequencies. A motif in TCR beta, a set of seven to nine highly homologous variants, appeared characteristic of ankylosing spondylitis blood.

On this clonotype itself: Its antigen is not known.

MiXCR was run by TCRdb on the 5' RACE reads, yielding one entry per CDR3 protein. The table includes just over 350,000 distinct CDR3 sequences, roughly 20% detected once. Trimming at V came to 1 base and at J to 2 bases, leaving 17 bases not matched to a gene. The CDR3 length is 20 residues. The germline CDR1 and CDR2 sequences are LGHDT and YNNKEL (reference sequence). This chain joins TRBV3-1 and TRBJ2-3; 8 bases are a match to TRBD1. This receptor was taken from a male donor with ankylosing spondylitis or in good health (not recorded which). The sequenced sample consisted of blood, either unsorted or a sorted T cell fraction (not recorded which). In nucleotides, the CDR3 is TGTGCCAGCAGCCAAGTAGGACAGGGAATAGAGTCGAGTTTCACAGATACGCAGTATTTT. It codes for CASSQVGQGIESSFTDTQYF.